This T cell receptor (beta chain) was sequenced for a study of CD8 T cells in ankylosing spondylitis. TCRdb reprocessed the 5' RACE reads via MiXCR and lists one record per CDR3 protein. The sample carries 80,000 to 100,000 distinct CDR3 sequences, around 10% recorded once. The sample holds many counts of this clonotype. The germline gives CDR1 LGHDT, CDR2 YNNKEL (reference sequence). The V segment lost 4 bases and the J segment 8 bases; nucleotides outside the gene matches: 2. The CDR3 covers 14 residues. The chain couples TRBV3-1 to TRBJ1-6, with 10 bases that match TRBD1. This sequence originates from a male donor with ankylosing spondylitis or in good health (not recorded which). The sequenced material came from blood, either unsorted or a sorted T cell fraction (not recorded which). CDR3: CASSRGQGDSPLHF. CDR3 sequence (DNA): TGTGCCAGCAGCCGAGGACAGGGGGATTCACCCCTCCACTTT.